These 23 T cell receptor beta chains originate from one sample sequenced in a study of low-dose radiotherapy and immunotherapy resistance in tumors (dated by TCRdb to 2022 to 2024). Instrument on record: Illumina HiSeq 2500. Superscript III and a set of TRAV- and TRBV-specific primers were used to synthesize first-strand cDNA, so that both TCRalpha and TCRbeta chains were covered. TCRs were amplified with Phusion for around 21 PCR cycles, with a constant-region primer paired with the adapter attached to the V primers. TCRdb reprocessed the public reads (quality trimming at Q25 with fastp, clone calling with MiXCR) and kept in-frame beta chains. Each CDR3 protein appears once, grouped with its most common genes and DNA. This sample has about 80,000 distinct CDR3 sequences in its table, and less than 20% of those were observed once. Jointly, the top ten make up approximately 1.3% of the sample. Per the publication, the time point label means: after trial treatment. According to the study, the label for this sample's treatment or condition signals: LDRT plus nivolumab, ipilimumab, low-dose cyclophosphamide and aspirin (RACIN trial).

The sample was PBMCs, taken after low-dose radiotherapy plus immunotherapy. These TCRs come from a male donor with prostate cancer.

This clonotype was seen repeatedly, ten times or more. The J gene is TRBJ2-1, the V gene TRBV2; 8 nucleotides agree with TRBD1. V dropped 7 bases and J dropped 0; count of bases not matched to a gene: 2. The CDR3 totals 14 residues. Germline-derived CDR1 and CDR2 are SNHLY and FYNNEI. In DNA, the CDR3 is TGTGCCAGCAAGACAGGGGCCTCCTACAATGAGCAGTTCTTC. The encoded protein is CASKTGASYNEQFF.

The rearrangement links TRBV28 to TRBJ2-7; TRBD2 might be the D (5 bases). This CDR3 is 15 amino acids long. V was clipped by 6 bases and J by 0 bases, with 15 bases between them. The germline V gene encodes CDR1 MDHEN and CDR2 SYDVKM. The CDR3 is CASRLSRVSSYEQYF. The CDR3, as DNA: TGTGCCAGCAGATTGTCGAGGGTCAGCTCCTACGAGCAGTACTTC.

This clonotype occurred many times. This chain joins TRBV27 and TRBJ1-1, with a tentative D call TRBD1 (6 bases). Per germline, CDR1 MNHEY and CDR2 SMNVEV (reference sequence). The CDR3 sequence is 13 residues long. Trimming shortened V by 6 bases and J by 4 bases, and 12 bases separated the two germline ends. The CDR3 loop is CASRATGFTEAFF. The CDR3 coding sequence is TGTGCCAGCAGGGCTACAGGGTTCACTGAAGCTTTCTTT.

This chain links TRBV7-9 with TRBJ2-5, with D unresolved. The CDR3 contains 12 residues. Germline lookup yields CDR1 SEHNR and CDR2 FQNEAQ (reference sequence). V lost 5 bases to trimming and J lost 4 bases, with 8 bases between them. CDR3 in DNA: TGTGCCAGCAGCCTCACCCCAGAGACCCAGTACTTC. This sequence encodes CASSLTPETQYF.

At least ten counts were recorded for this clonotype. The chain combines TRBV7-3 with TRBJ2-3; weak D call: TRBD1 (5 bases). CDR1 SGHTA and CDR2 FQGTGA come from the germline V gene. V was shortened by 1 base and J by 1 base, with 15 bases between the two germline ends. The CDR3 has 17 amino acids. The CDR3 DNA reads TGTGCCAGCAGCTTAAGCGTCTCCGGCAGGGGCACAGATACGCAGTATTTT. This translates into CASSLSVSGRGTDTQYF.

This clonotype was counted ten times or more. The chain is built from TRBV14 and TRBJ2-3; a weak D match, TRBD2 (6 bases). This CDR3 comprises 15 residues. The germline gives CDR1 SGHDN, CDR2 FVKESK. V dropped 1 base and J dropped 0 bases, with 8 bases sitting between them. The CDR3 is CASSQGGASTDTQYF. The CDR3 region has the DNA TGTGCCAGCAGCCAAGGCGGGGCTAGCACAGATACGCAGTATTTT.

The chain links TRBV7-2 to TRBJ1-5, with a tentative D call TRBD1 (6 bases). The CDR3 sequence is 15 residues long. CDR1 SGHTA and CDR2 FQGNSA come from the germline V gene. V shed 2 bases and J shed 5 bases, with 13 bases lying between them. For the CDR3, the DNA is TGTGCCAGCAGCTTACAGAAGGGGGGCGATCAGCCCCAGCATTTT. As protein: CASSLQKGGDQPQHF.

This clonotype was recorded only once. The DNA of the CDR3 is TGTGCCAGCAGTTACATACCCGGACTAGCGGCCTACGAGCAGTACTTC. Its translation: CASSYIPGLAAYEQYF. V is TRBV6-2 or TRBV6-3 and J is TRBJ2-7; 10 bases agree with TRBD2. From germline, CDR1 is MNHEY and CDR2 SVGEGT. The CDR3 spans 16 residues. Losses at the gene ends were 2 bases for V and 2 bases for J; bases not matched to a gene: 6.

At least ten counts were recorded for this clonotype. This chain joins TRBV18 and TRBJ1-1, with D uncertain. V was trimmed by 3 bases and J by 4 bases, leaving 12 bases between them. The germline CDR1 and CDR2 sequences are KGHSH and LQKENI. This CDR3 contains 14 residues. The DNA for the CDR3 is TGTGCCAGCTCACCTCGCCAGGACGGCACTGAAGCTTTCTTT. This codes for CASSPRQDGTEAFF.

This clonotype was detected ten times or more. The chain joins TRBV5-1 to TRBJ2-5; 9 bases map to TRBD1. CDR3 length: 15 residues. Germline CDR1 is SGHRS and CDR2 is YFSETQ. The V gene end was trimmed by 7 bases and the J gene end by 3 bases; junction bases not matched to a gene: 10. DNA for the CDR3: TGCGCCAGCGCTTATTCCGGGACAGGGAAAGAGACCCAGTACTTC. Translating it yields CASAYSGTGKETQYF. The full variable domain, with the rest looked up from reference TRBV5-1 and TRBJ2-5, is KAGVTQTPRYLIKTRGQQVTLSCSPISGHRSVSWYQQTPGQGLQFLFEYFSETQRNKGNFPGRFSGRQFSNSRSEMNVSTLELGDSALYLCASAYSGTGKETQYFGPGTRLLVL.

The chain employs TRBV3-1 and TRBJ2-6; maybe TRBD1 (6 bases). The CDR3 is made up of 16 amino acids. V was pared by 5 bases and J by 0 bases, with 11 bases between. Germline V CDR1 and CDR2: LGHDT, YNNKEL (reference sequence). CDR3 nucleotide sequence: TGTGCCAGCAGCGACAGGCCTTCCTCTGGGGCCAACGTCCTGACTTTC. Its translation: CASSDRPSSGANVLTF.

This clonotype was detected ten times or more. V is TRBV5-1 and J is TRBJ1-1; tentatively, D is TRBD1 (5 bases). The germline V and J ends were trimmed by 2 bases and 1 base, with 9 bases remaining between them. CDR1 is SGHRS, CDR2 YFSETQ, per germline. The CDR3 spans 14 residues. This CDR3 is CASSFRGENTEAFF. The CDR3 coding sequence is TGCGCCAGCAGCTTTCGAGGGGAGAACACTGAAGCTTTCTTT.

With respect to this clonotype: A far larger clone is just one base off, so this is likely a read error. The chain is built from TRBV6-1 and TRBJ2-5; D is undetermined. Germline loops: CDR1 MNHNS, CDR2 SASEGT. CDR3 size: 12 residues. Trimming took off 4 bases at V and 10 bases at J, with 13 bases between the two ends. The CDR3 DNA is TGTGCCAGCAGTGGACATGAGAAGAACCAGTACTTC. Translating gives CASSGHEKNQYF.

Regarding this clonotype: This likely reflects a read error, since a far larger clone is one base away. This sequence joins TRBV28 and TRBJ2-7, with D unresolved. This CDR3 spans 13 amino acids. The germline gives CDR1 MDHEN, CDR2 SYDVKM. V lost 8 bases, J lost 7 bases, and 18 bases lay in between. CDR3 protein: CASHYTRRNEQYF. CDR3 DNA sequence: TGTGCCAGCCATTATACCAGACGGAATGAGCAGTACTTC.

This clonotype was observed many times. V is TRBV19 and J is TRBJ2-3; D gene unclear. CDR1 LNHDA and CDR2 SQIVND come from the germline V gene (reference sequence). V lost 3 bases, J lost 3 bases, and 4 bases lay in between. The CDR3 covers 12 residues. The DNA for the CDR3 is TGTGCCAGTAGTATGTTTACAGATACGCAGTATTTT. Its protein product is CASSMFTDTQYF. Drawing the rest from reference TRBV19 and TRBJ2-3, the complete variable domain is DGGITQSPKYLFRKEGQNVTLSCEQNLNHDAMYWYRQDPGQGLRLIYYSQIVNDFQKGDIAEGYSVSREKKESFPLTVTSAQKNPTAFYLCASSMFTDTQYFGPGTRLTVL.

This clonotype has ten or more counts. This chain connects TRBV7-2 to TRBJ2-5; TRBD2 aligns across 7 bases. V was pared by 4 bases and J by 10 bases, with 3 bases of the junction left unmatched. Germline assignment: CDR1 SGHTA and CDR2 FQGNSA. CDR3 length equals 11 residues. The CDR3 reads CASSYGGDQYF. For the CDR3, the DNA is TGTGCCAGCAGCTATGGGGGGGACCAGTACTTC.

This clonotype has at least ten counts. This chain connects TRBV9 to TRBJ2-1; TRBD2 is a possible D gene (6 bases). The V end lost 3 bases, the J end lost 6 bases, and 13 bases lay between the germline ends. The germline gives CDR1 SGDLS, CDR2 YYNGEE. CDR3 length: 14 amino acids. CDR3 coding DNA: TGTGCCAGCAGCGCCCCGACTAGATCCAATGAGCAGTTCTTC. This sequence encodes CASSAPTRSNEQFF.

This clonotype was seen ten or more times. The rearrangement links TRBV7-2 to TRBJ2-3; 11 nucleotides match TRBD2. Unmatched junction bases numbered 7, after V lost 4 bases and J lost 10 bases. Germline V gives CDR1 SGHTA, CDR2 FQGNSA. This CDR3 has 14 amino acids. The CDR3 loop reads CASSYETSGMAQYF. The CDR3 DNA reads as TGTGCCAGCAGCTACGAGACTAGCGGGATGGCGCAGTATTTT.

This clonotype was seen many times. The V gene is TRBV4-2, the J gene TRBJ1-2; TRBD1 might be the D (6 bases). CDR3 length: 16 amino acids. The V end was cut by 0 bases, the J end by 4 bases, with 15 bases between. Germline V gives CDR1 LGHNA, CDR2 YNFKEQ. Written as DNA, the CDR3 is TGTGCCAGCAGCCAAGATACAGGGAAGGCAATCTATGGCTACACCTTC. Protein: CASSQDTGKAIYGYTF.

Ten or more counts support this clonotype. The chain has TRBV10-3 and TRBJ1-2; D is unclear. Trimming cost V 4 bases and J 1 base, with 13 bases left between them. The CDR3 is 15 residues long. The germline CDR1 and CDR2 sequences are ENHRY and SYGVKD. The CDR3: CAISGFDRRNYGYTF. The CDR3 region has the DNA TGTGCCATCAGTGGCTTTGACCGACGTAACTATGGCTACACCTTC.

This clonotype was counted ten times or more. The chain couples TRBV29-1 to TRBJ2-3; D might be TRBD2 (6 bases). The CDR3 covers 13 residues. V was pared by 1 base and J by 2 bases, with 7 bases between. Germline CDR1 reads SQVTM; CDR2 reads ANQGSEA. DNA for the CDR3: TGCAGCGTTGAAGGCGGGATCACAGATACGCAGTATTTT. It specifies CSVEGGITDTQYF.

This clonotype has at least ten counts. The chain uses TRBV6-2 or TRBV6-3 and TRBJ1-2, with D possibly matching TRBD1 (6 bases). V was trimmed by 6 bases and J by 8 bases, leaving 19 bases between them. Germline values: CDR1 MNHEY, CDR2 SVGEGT. The CDR3 extends over 14 amino acids. DNA of the CDR3: TGTGCCAGCAGCCCAATCACAGGGAAAAGCGGCTACACCTTC. Its translation is CASSPITGKSGYTF.

This clonotype was observed at least ten times. This chain uses TRBV4-1 with TRBJ2-1; D may be TRBD1 (6 bases). Germline V gene sequence: CDR1 MGHRA, CDR2 YSYEKL. The CDR3 runs 16 residues. V was cut by 5 bases and J by 5 bases, with 19 bases left in between. CDR3 nucleotide sequence: TGCGCCAGCAGCAAAGGGCCAGGACAGCGAAACAATGAGCAGTTCTTC. Encoded protein: CASSKGPGQRNNEQFF.